The 8 T cell receptor beta chains below all came from one sample that was sequenced in a study of OX40 agonist ivuxolimab in advanced cancers. Assay used: immunoSEQ multiplex PCR; TCRdb lists only in-frame clones, some missing. The sample shows roughly 83,000 clones, about 90% of them seen only once. Sequencing used CD4+ or CD8+ T cells sorted from blood, obtained in a trial of the OX40 agonist ivuxolimab. Receptors were obtained from an adult with an advanced solid tumor such as melanoma, head and neck, liver or kidney cancer.

The chain joins TRBV30 to TRBJ1-1, with D hard to call. V was shortened by 4 bases and J by 1 base, with 10 bases between the two germline ends. Germline loops: CDR1 GTSNPN, CDR2 SVGIG (reference sequence). The CDR3 contains 13 residues. CDR3 DNA sequence: TGTGCCTGGATGGGTGCCGGGAACACTGAAGCTTTCTTT. This translates into CAWMGAGNTEAFF.

In this sample, this clone turned up once. The chain uses TRBV27 and TRBJ2-1; the match to TRBD2 covers 11 bases. Germline V gives CDR1 MNHEY, CDR2 SMNVEV (reference sequence). The CDR3 covers 14 residues. The ends lost 9 bases at V and 4 bases at J; junction bases unmatched: 5. Here the CDR3 reads CASWTSGFYNEQFF. DNA for the CDR3: TGTGCCAGTTGGACTAGCGGGTTTTACAATGAGCAGTTCTTC.

The genes are TRBV4-1 and TRBJ2-7, with 7 bases identical to TRBD2. The CDR3 is 16 amino acids. Trimming took 1 base from V and 0 from J; bases not matched to a gene: 6. Looked up from germline, CDR1 is MGHRA and CDR2 is YSYEKL. The CDR3 spells CASSQGLAVGSYEQYF. The CDR3 nucleotides read TGCGCCAGCAGCCAAGGCCTAGCGGTCGGCTCCTACGAGCAGTACTTC.

The chain links TRBV4-3 to TRBJ1-5; no reliable D call. The germline V and J ends were trimmed by 1 base and 6 bases, with 10 bases remaining between them. The CDR3 spans 14 residues. Germline V gives CDR1 LGHNA, CDR2 YSLEER. The CDR3 region is CASSQVEGFQPQHF. The CDR3 bases are TGCGCCAGCAGCCAAGTCGAGGGTTTTCAGCCCCAGCATTTT.

This sequence joins TRBV6-1 and TRBJ1-5; D remains unclear. The germline V gene has CDR1 MNHNS and CDR2 SASEGT. The CDR3 consists of 16 residues. V was clipped by 2 bases and J by 2 bases, with 13 bases between them. The CDR3 loop reads CASSEWHAAGNQPQHF. CDR3 in DNA: TGTGCCAGCAGTGAATGGCACGCTGCGGGCAATCAGCCCCAGCATTTT.

CDR3 coding DNA: TGTGCCAGCAGCCTGCGGGGGGACCTCGTGGTAGATGAGCAGTTCTTC. Translated: CASSLRGDLVVDEQFF. The rearrangement uses TRBV7-9 and TRBJ2-1, with TRBD2 matching over 8 bases. The ends lost 5 bases at V and 8 bases at J; junction bases unmatched: 14. This CDR3 has 16 amino acids. Germline loops: CDR1 SEHNR, CDR2 FQNEAQ (reference sequence).

The CDR3: CASRHRRIPNQPQHF. CDR3 nucleotide sequence: TGTGCCAGCAGGCACCGCAGGATTCCCAATCAGCCCCAGCATTTT. This rearrangement joins TRBV28 to TRBJ1-5; D uncertain. CDR1 and CDR2 (germline): MDHEN, SYDVKM. The V end was cut by 6 bases, the J end by 3 bases, with 15 bases between. The CDR3 extends over 15 amino acids.

The rearrangement links TRBV6-6 to TRBJ1-3; no clear D. Germline V gives CDR1 MNHNY, CDR2 SVGAGI (reference sequence). V shed 2 bases and J shed 4 bases, with 6 bases lying between them. The CDR3 extends over 13 amino acids. This CDR3 reads CASSYPAGNTIYF. The CDR3, as DNA: TGTGCCAGCAGTTACCCCGCGGGAAACACCATATATTTT.